The T cell receptor (beta chain) described here comes from a study of T cell responses to AZD1222 COVID-19 vaccine. Trimming took off 9 bases at V and 1 base at J, with 13 bases between the two ends. Germline V lookup: CDR1 SEHNR, CDR2 FQNEAQ (reference sequence). This CDR3 contains 15 residues. The method was immunoSEQ multiplex PCR; TCRdb's version includes in-frame clones alone and lacks a portion of them. This sample has 110,000 to 150,000 clones, with 89% found just once. The TCR comes from an adult in good health. The sample was peripheral blood, taken on day 0 of AZD1222 vaccination. The chain uses TRBV7-9 and TRBJ2-6; D gene uncertain. Written as DNA, the CDR3 is TGTGCCAGTACCAGGACGGCGTCTGGGGCCAACGTCCTGACTTTC. Encoded protein: CASTRTASGANVLTF. Complete variable domain (other parts from reference TRBV7-9 and TRBJ2-6): DTGVSQNPRHKITKRGQNVTFRCDPISEHNRLYWYRQTLGQGPEFLTYFQNEAQLEKSRLLSDRFSAERPKGSFSTLEIQRTEQGDSAMYLCASTRTASGANVLTFGAGSRLTVL.